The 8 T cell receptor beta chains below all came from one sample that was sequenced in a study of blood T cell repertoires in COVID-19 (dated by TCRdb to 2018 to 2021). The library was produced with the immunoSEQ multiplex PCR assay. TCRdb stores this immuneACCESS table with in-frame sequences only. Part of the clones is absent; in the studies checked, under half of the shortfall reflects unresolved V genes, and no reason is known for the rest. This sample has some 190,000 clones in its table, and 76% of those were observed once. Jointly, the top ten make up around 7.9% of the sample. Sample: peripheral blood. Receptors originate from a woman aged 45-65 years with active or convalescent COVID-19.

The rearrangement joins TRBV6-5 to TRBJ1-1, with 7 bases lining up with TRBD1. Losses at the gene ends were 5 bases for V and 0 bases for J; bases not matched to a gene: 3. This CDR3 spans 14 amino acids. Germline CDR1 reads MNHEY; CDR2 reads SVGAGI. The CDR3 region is CASSPGQVNTEAFF. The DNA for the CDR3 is TGTGCCAGCAGTCCAGGACAGGTGAACACTGAAGCTTTCTTT.

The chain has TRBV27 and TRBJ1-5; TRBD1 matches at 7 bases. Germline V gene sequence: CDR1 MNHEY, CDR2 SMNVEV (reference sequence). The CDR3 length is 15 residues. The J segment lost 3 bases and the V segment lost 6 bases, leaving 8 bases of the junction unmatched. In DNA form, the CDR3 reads TGTGCCAGCAGCCGAGGGGGACAGATCAATCAGCCCCAGCATTTT. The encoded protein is CASSRGGQINQPQHF.

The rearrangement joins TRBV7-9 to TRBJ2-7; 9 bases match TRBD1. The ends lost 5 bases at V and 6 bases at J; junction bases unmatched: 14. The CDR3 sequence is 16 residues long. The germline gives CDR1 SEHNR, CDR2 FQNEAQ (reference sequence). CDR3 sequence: CASSGSPVRQGGEQYF. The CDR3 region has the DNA TGTGCCAGCAGCGGCTCGCCCGTTAGACAGGGGGGCGAGCAGTACTTC.

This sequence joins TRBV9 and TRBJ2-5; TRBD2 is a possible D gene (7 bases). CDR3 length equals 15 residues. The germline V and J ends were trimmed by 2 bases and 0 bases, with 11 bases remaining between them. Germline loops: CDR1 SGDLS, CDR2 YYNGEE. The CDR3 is CASSVGGRYQETQYF. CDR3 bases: TGTGCCAGCAGCGTCGGGGGGCGGTACCAAGAGACCCAGTACTTC.

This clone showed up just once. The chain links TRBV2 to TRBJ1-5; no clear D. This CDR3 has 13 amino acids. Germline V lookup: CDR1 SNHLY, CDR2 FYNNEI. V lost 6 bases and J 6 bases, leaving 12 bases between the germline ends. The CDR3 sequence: CASRGGEAQPQHF. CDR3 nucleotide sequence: TGTGCCAGCAGGGGCGGGGAAGCTCAGCCCCAGCATTTT. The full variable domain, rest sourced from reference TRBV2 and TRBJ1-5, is EPEVTQTPSHQVTQMGQEVILRCVPISNHLYFYWYRQILGQKVEFLVSFYNNEISEKSEIFDDQFSVERPDGSNFTLKIRSTKLEDSAMYFCASRGGEAQPQHFGDGTRLSIL.

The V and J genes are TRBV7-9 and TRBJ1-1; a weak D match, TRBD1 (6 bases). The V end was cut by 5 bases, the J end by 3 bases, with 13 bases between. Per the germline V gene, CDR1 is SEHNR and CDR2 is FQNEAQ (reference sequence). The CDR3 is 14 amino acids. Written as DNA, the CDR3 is TGTGCCAGCAGCCCTACAGGGATGTACACTGAAGCTTTCTTT. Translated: CASSPTGMYTEAFF.

This chain's CDR3 is CASSPPSSYNSPLHF. The CDR3 region has the DNA TGTGCCAGCAGCCCGCCCAGCTCCTATAATTCACCCCTCCACTTT. The chain has TRBV7-9 and TRBJ1-6, with D hard to call. The V end was cut by 5 bases, the J end by 0 bases, with 8 bases between. Per the germline V gene, CDR1 is SEHNR and CDR2 is FQNEAQ (reference sequence). The CDR3 has 15 residues.

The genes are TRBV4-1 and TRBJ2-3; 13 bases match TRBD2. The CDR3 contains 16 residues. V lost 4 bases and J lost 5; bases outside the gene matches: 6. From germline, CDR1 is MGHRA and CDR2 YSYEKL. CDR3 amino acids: CASSLGLAGDIDTQYF. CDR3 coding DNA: TGCGCCAGCAGCCTCGGACTAGCGGGAGATATAGATACGCAGTATTTT.